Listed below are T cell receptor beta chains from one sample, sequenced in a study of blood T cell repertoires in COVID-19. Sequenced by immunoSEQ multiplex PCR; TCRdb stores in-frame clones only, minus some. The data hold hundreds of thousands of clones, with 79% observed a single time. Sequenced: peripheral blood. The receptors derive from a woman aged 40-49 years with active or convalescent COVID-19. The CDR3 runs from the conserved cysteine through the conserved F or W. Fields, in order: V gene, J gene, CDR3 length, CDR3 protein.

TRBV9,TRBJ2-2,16,CASSVGEGHGTGELFF
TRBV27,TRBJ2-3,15,CASSRGTSVTDTQYF
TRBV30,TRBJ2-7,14,CAWTQQGRSYEQYF
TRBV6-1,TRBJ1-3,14,CASSESNSGNTIYF
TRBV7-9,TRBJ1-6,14,CASSLTGYNSPLHF
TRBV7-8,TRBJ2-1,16,CASSVRSPGSSNEQFF
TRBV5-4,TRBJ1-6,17,CASSHLGGGSYNSPLHF
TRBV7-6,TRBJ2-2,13,CASSPGPAGELFF
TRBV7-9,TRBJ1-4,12,CASSFGPGKLFF
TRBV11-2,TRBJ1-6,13,CASSLQFNSPLHF
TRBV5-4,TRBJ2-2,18,CASSLGGTGLANTGELFF
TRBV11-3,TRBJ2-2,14,CASSGDRNTGELFF
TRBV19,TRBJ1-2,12,CATPTGKGGYTF
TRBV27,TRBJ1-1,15,CASSPTGGAGTEAFF
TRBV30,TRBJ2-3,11,CAWSETGAKYF
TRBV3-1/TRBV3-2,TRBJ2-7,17,CASSQSRERGGPYEQYF
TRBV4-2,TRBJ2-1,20,CASSQPRTRGLAGGHNEQFF
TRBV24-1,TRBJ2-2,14,CATSGGLNTGELFF
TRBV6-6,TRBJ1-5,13,CASSFGSNQPQHF
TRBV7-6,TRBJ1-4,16,CASTLGVARGNEKLFF
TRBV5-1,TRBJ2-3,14,CASTRGEHTDTQYF
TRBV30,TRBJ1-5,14,CAWSIQGGSQPQHF
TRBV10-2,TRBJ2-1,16,CASSELRGGLSNEQFF
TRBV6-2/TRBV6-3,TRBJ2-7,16,CASSYAPGTAPYEQYF
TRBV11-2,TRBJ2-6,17,CASSVDRLRSGANVLTF
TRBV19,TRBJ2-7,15,CASRETGYGSYEQYF
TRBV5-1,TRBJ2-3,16,CASSTGLGEGVDTQYF
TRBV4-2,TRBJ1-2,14,CASSQEADSFGYTF
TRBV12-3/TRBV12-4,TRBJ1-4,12,CASSSLGGKLFF
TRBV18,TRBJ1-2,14,CASSSGTDLYGYTF
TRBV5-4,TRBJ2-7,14,CASSFRQGDYEQYF
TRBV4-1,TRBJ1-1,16,CASSPRDRVKSTEAFF
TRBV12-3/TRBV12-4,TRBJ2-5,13,CASSSASVGTQYF
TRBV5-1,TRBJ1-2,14,CASNPGQGAWGYTF
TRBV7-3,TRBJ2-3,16,CASSFGLDFGTDTQYF
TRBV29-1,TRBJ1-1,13,CSVVRQVNTEAFF
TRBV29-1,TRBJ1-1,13,CSVETGGTPEAFF
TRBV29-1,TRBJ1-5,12,CSVGQLNQPQHF
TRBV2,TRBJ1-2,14,CASSGPGSGYGYTF
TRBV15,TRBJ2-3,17,CATSRATGTGGKDTQYF
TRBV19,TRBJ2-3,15,CASSIRAGATDTQYF
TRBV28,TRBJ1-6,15,CASGDGQHYNSPLHF
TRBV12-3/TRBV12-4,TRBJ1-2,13,CASSLEGAGGYTF
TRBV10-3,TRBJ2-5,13,CAISGGREETQYF
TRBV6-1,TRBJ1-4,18,CASSGNRGDSATNEKLFF
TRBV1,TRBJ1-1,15,CTSSRAGRSNTEAFF
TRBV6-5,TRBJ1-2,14,CASSYHGGGYGYTF
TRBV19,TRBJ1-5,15,CASSSGHPSNQPQHF
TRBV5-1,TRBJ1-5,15,CASSWGPGGNQPQHF
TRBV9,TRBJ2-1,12,CASSDWGDEQFF
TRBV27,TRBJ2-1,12,CASSFSGDEQFF
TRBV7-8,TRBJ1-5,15,CASSLEKGPNQPQHF